What follows are 28 T cell receptor beta chains derived from one specimen sequenced in a study of beta chain features in type 1 diabetes. Overall study results and limits: Moderate yet significant TCRB CDR3 shortening was seen in Type 1 diabetes patients in all four CD4+ subsets.

Isolated RNA was reverse transcribed in full, so expressed TCRB transcripts were sequenced. Libraries were prepared by immunoSEQ multiplex PCR; TCRdb keeps only in-frame clonotypes and omits some of them. Of 45,000 to 60,000 clones listed, 63% are singletons. Which antigens these TCRs recognize remains unknown. Sequencing used stem cell memory CD4+ T cells from blood. These receptors all come from a woman aged 25 to 39 with type 1 diabetes.

The V and J genes are TRBV28 and TRBJ2-1, with TRBD2 matching 11 bases. CDR3 length: 14 amino acids. The germline gives CDR1 MDHEN, CDR2 SYDVKM. V shed 8 bases, J shed 2 bases, and the junction held 2 bases outside the gene matches. In nucleotides, the CDR3 is TGTGCCAGCGCGGGACTAGCGGCCTACAATGAGCAGTTCTTC. It translates to CASAGLAAYNEQFF. Looking up the rest from reference TRBV28 and TRBJ2-1 gives the full variable domain: DVKVTQSSRYLVKRTGEKVFLECVQDMDHENMFWYRQDPGLGLRLIYFSYDVKMKEKGDIPEGYSVSREKKERFSLILESASTNQTSMYLCASAGLAAYNEQFFGPGTRLTVL.

This clone has more than one count but fewer than ten. The chain recombines TRBV7-3 with TRBJ2-2; D is unclear. The CDR3 runs 14 residues. The ends were cut back, 2 bases at V and 2 bases at J, with 6 bases in the middle. Per the germline V gene, CDR1 is SGHTA and CDR2 is FQGTGA. The CDR3 sequence is CASSLGLNTGELFF. In nucleotides, the CDR3 is TGTGCCAGCAGCTTAGGGCTCAACACCGGGGAGCTGTTTTTT.

This chain joins TRBV30 and TRBJ2-3; perhaps TRBD2 as D (6 bases). The germline V gene has CDR1 GTSNPN and CDR2 SVGIG (reference sequence). The ends were cut back, 2 bases at V and 4 bases at J, with 10 bases in the middle. The CDR3 contains 13 residues. CDR3 sequence: CAWSRRGPDTQYF. CDR3 in DNA: TGTGCCTGGAGTCGGCGGGGTCCAGATACGCAGTATTTT.

The table lists this clone with a few counts. The genes are TRBV28 and TRBJ2-1, with 7 nucleotides matching TRBD2. V gave up 2 bases and J gave up 0 bases; unmatched junction bases: 4. This CDR3 region has 16 residues. CDR1 and CDR2 from the germline V gene are MDHEN and SYDVKM. The DNA for the CDR3 is TGTGCCAGCAGTTTAGGAACGGGAGGCTCCTACAATGAGCAGTTCTTC. Protein: CASSLGTGGSYNEQFF.

V gene TRBV30 combines with J gene TRBJ1-2; D gene ambiguous. V was pared by 3 bases and J by 7 bases, with 12 bases between. The CDR3 contains 12 residues. Germline V gene lookup returns CDR1 GTSNPN and CDR2 SVGIG (reference sequence). CDR3 sequence: CAWSVTEVGYTF. CDR3 bases: TGTGCCTGGAGCGTCACGGAGGTTGGCTACACCTTC.

There are a few counts of this clone. Its ends do not fully match the called genes, so a read error is possible. This chain joins TRBV2 and TRBJ2-6; either TRBD1 or TRBD2 may fit D (5 bases each). Germline V CDR1 and CDR2: SNHLY, FYNNEI. The length of the CDR3 is 14 residues. The chain's CDR3 is CAGRELAGANVLTF. As DNA, the CDR3 is TGTGCCGGCAGGGAGCTTGCTGGGGCCAACGTCCTGACTTTC.

V usage is TRBV5-1 and J usage is TRBJ2-4, with TRBD1 as a possible D gene (5 bases). Germline-derived CDR1 and CDR2 are SGHRS and YFSETQ. CDR3 length: 15 amino acids. V shed 4 bases and J shed 3 bases, with 14 bases lying between them. For the CDR3, the DNA is TGCGCCAGCAGCATCGACAGCGTTGGCAAAAACATTCAGTACTTC. It is translated as CASSIDSVGKNIQYF.

This sequence joins TRBV7-2 and TRBJ1-2; D remains ambiguous. CDR1 and CDR2 (germline): SGHTA, FQGNSA. V was trimmed by 0 bases and J by 7 bases, leaving 12 bases between them. The CDR3 consists of 14 residues. CDR3 sequence: CASSLAQEERGYTF. CDR3 nucleotide sequence: TGTGCCAGCAGCTTAGCTCAAGAGGAGCGTGGCTACACCTTC.

This chain links TRBV5-1 with TRBJ2-1; TRBD1 matches 9 bases. Trimming took 3 bases from V and 7 from J; bases not matched to a gene: 5. The CDR3 has 14 residues. Germline loops: CDR1 SGHRS, CDR2 YFSETQ. The CDR3 nucleotides are TGCGCCAGCAGCTGGGGACAGGGTTTTAATGAGCAGTTCTTC. This translates into CASSWGQGFNEQFF.

V is TRBV10-3 and J is TRBJ2-3; 8 bases are a match to TRBD2. The germline CDR1 and CDR2 sequences are ENHRY and SYGVKD. V shed 1 base, J shed 2 bases, and the junction held 5 bases outside the gene matches. This CDR3 has 16 amino acids. CDR3 loop: CAISEFLAGNTDTQYF. In DNA, the CDR3 is TGTGCCATCAGTGAGTTCTTAGCGGGAAACACAGATACGCAGTATTTT.

The chain uses TRBV7-9 and TRBJ1-1, with TRBD1 as a possible D gene (5 bases). This CDR3 comprises 11 residues. The V gene's germline CDR1 is SEHNR and CDR2 FQNEAQ (reference sequence). The V end lost 5 bases, the J end lost 10 bases, and 11 bases lay between the germline ends. The DNA of the CDR3 is TGTGCCAGCAGCGACAGCGTGGGAGCTTTCTTT. It specifies CASSDSVGAFF.

The chain combines TRBV30 with TRBJ2-6; the D gene is possibly TRBD2 (5 bases). The CDR3 is 14 residues long. The germline V gene encodes CDR1 GTSNPN and CDR2 SVGIG (reference sequence). With 4 bases removed from V and 3 bases from J, the gap between germline ends came to 10 bases. This chain's CDR3 is CAWTSGFGANVLTF. In nucleotides, the CDR3 is TGTGCCTGGACCTCGGGATTTGGGGCCAACGTCCTGACTTTC.

This clone occurred a few times. The rearrangement links TRBV7-2 to TRBJ2-3; tentatively, D is TRBD2 (6 bases). Germline V lookup: CDR1 SGHTA, CDR2 FQGNSA. The length of the CDR3 is 15 residues. V lost 6 bases to trimming and J lost 1 base, with 14 bases between them. The CDR3 sequence is CASRFQASGTDTQYF. The CDR3 DNA follows: TGTGCCAGCAGGTTTCAAGCTAGCGGCACAGATACGCAGTATTTT.

Only a few counts were recorded for this clone. The chain recombines TRBV29-1 with TRBJ1-4; 10 nucleotides agree with TRBD1. The CDR3 runs to 13 residues. V shed 6 bases, J shed 5 bases, and the junction held 3 bases outside the gene matches. CDR1 and CDR2 (germline): SQVTM, ANQGSEA. The CDR3 DNA follows: TGCAGCGTGGTGACAGGGGGCAATGAAAAACTGTTTTTT. Translating gives CSVVTGGNEKLFF.

This sequence joins TRBV5-1 and TRBJ2-3; 10 bases line up with TRBD2. The germline V gene has CDR1 SGHRS and CDR2 YFSETQ. The CDR3 runs 17 residues. Unmatched junction bases numbered 11, after V lost 5 bases and J lost 2 bases. The chain's CDR3 is CASRWIGSGRATDTQYF. The CDR3 DNA is TGCGCCAGCAGATGGATTGGAAGCGGGAGGGCCACAGATACGCAGTATTTT.

This clone was observed a handful of times. J is TRBJ2-5 and V is TRBV28; 9 bases line up with TRBD2. The CDR3 runs 16 residues. The germline V gene has CDR1 MDHEN and CDR2 SYDVKM. Trimming took 3 bases from V and 5 from J; bases not matched to a gene: 10. Here the CDR3 reads CASSFLGAGGPETQYF. CDR3 DNA: TGTGCCAGCAGTTTCTTGGGGGCGGGAGGGCCGGAGACCCAGTACTTC.

This chain uses TRBV7-2 with TRBJ2-7, with 9 bases lining up with TRBD2. Germline assignment: CDR1 SGHTA and CDR2 FQGNSA. The CDR3 has 15 residues. V was pared by 3 bases and J by 0 bases, with 3 bases of the junction left unmatched. CDR3 residues: CASSFGSGSSYEQYF. CDR3 DNA: TGTGCCAGCAGCTTCGGTAGCGGGAGCTCCTACGAGCAGTACTTC.

The rearrangement links TRBV30 to TRBJ1-5, with D perhaps TRBD1 (6 bases). V shed 0 bases and J shed 4 bases, with 7 bases lying between them. Germline V gives CDR1 GTSNPN, CDR2 SVGIG (reference sequence). The CDR3 length is 13 residues. The CDR3 is CAWSVGGNQPQHF. The CDR3 DNA follows: TGTGCCTGGAGTGTAGGGGGAAATCAGCCCCAGCATTTT.

This chain uses TRBV4-1 with TRBJ1-3, with D unclear. The CDR3 length is 14 residues. V was trimmed by 0 bases and J by 0 bases, leaving 3 bases between them. Germline V CDR1 and CDR2: MGHRA, YSYEKL. The CDR3 DNA sequence: TGCGCCAGCAGCCAAGATCACTCTGGAAACACCATATATTTT. It specifies CASSQDHSGNTIYF.

The chain carries TRBV5-1 and TRBJ2-3; D gene ambiguous. Looked up from germline, CDR1 is SGHRS and CDR2 is YFSETQ. The CDR3 is 11 residues long. V was pared by 0 bases and J by 8 bases, with 4 bases between. DNA of the CDR3: TGCGCCAGCAGCTTGGAAGCTACGCAGTATTTT. It encodes CASSLEATQYF.

This chain uses TRBV14 with TRBJ1-2; D perhaps matches TRBD1 (5 bases). V lost 1 base, J lost 3 bases, and 12 bases lay in between. The CDR3 loop spans 15 amino acids. CDR1 is SGHDN and CDR2 is FVKESK in the germline V gene. Here the CDR3 DNA reads TGTGCCAGCAGCCAAGGTTTTTCAGGGTACTATGGCTACACCTTC. Protein: CASSQGFSGYYGYTF.

This chain uses TRBV5-1 with TRBJ2-7, with 12 bases identical to TRBD2. This CDR3 is 17 amino acids long. Trimming took 1 base from V and 2 from J; bases not matched to a gene: 7. The germline V gene has CDR1 SGHRS and CDR2 YFSETQ. The CDR3 DNA follows: TGCGCCAGCAGCTTGTGGACTAGCGGGAACCCCCCCTACGAGCAGTACTTC. This translates into CASSLWTSGNPPYEQYF.

This chain links TRBV5-1 with TRBJ2-3, with D hard to call. Germline CDR1 SGHRS, CDR2 YFSETQ. CDR3 length: 13 amino acids. V lost 7 bases to trimming and J lost 3 bases, with 12 bases between them. Here the CDR3 DNA reads TGCGCCAGCTGGTTGCAGGCTACAGATACGCAGTATTTT. This codes for CASWLQATDTQYF. Looking up the rest from reference TRBV5-1 and TRBJ2-3 gives the full variable domain: KAGVTQTPRYLIKTRGQQVTLSCSPISGHRSVSWYQQTPGQGLQFLFEYFSETQRNKGNFPGRFSGRQFSNSRSEMNVSTLELGDSALYLCASWLQATDTQYFGPGTRLTVL.

This chain uses TRBV2 with TRBJ2-6, with D uncertain. V lost 9 bases, J lost 0 bases, and 12 bases lay in between. Germline V gene data show CDR1 as SNHLY and CDR2 as FYNNEI. CDR3 length: 15 amino acids. The CDR3 DNA reads TGTGCCAGTACCACGGAGTTCTCTGGGGCCAACGTCCTGACTTTC. Amino acids: CASTTEFSGANVLTF. Drawing the rest from reference TRBV2 and TRBJ2-6, the complete variable domain is EPEVTQTPSHQVTQMGQEVILRCVPISNHLYFYWYRQILGQKVEFLVSFYNNEISEKSEIFDDQFSVERPDGSNFTLKIRSTKLEDSAMYFCASTTEFSGANVLTFGAGSRLTVL.

The chain recombines TRBV10-1 with TRBJ2-3; D ambiguous. Germline lookup yields CDR1 WNHNN and CDR2 SYGVQD (reference sequence). The CDR3 sequence is 15 residues long. V was cut by 3 bases and J by 5 bases, with 15 bases left in between. DNA of the CDR3: TGCGCCAGCAGTGAACTGGAACCGACTCAAGATACGCAGTATTTT. Translated, it gives CASSELEPTQDTQYF.

This clone has a handful of counts. The chain uses TRBV4-2 and TRBJ1-5; D is undetermined. The V gene lost 3 bases and the J gene lost 0 bases, with 15 bases spanning the gap. The CDR3 loop spans 17 amino acids. Germline assignment: CDR1 LGHNA and CDR2 YNFKEQ. The CDR3 coding sequence is TGTGCCAGCAGCCATTCCCCACGGGGTTATAGCAATCAGCCCCAGCATTTT. Its protein product is CASSHSPRGYSNQPQHF.

The genes are TRBV29-1 and TRBJ1-1; TRBD1 matches 8 bases. The CDR3 spans 15 residues. The V and J ends lost 7 bases and 0 bases, in that order; junction bases with no gene match: 10. The germline V gene encodes CDR1 SQVTM and CDR2 ANQGSEA. Here the CDR3 reads CSGTTGEGVNTEAFF. The CDR3 region has the DNA TGCAGCGGAACGACAGGGGAGGGAGTGAACACTGAAGCTTTCTTT. Drawing the rest from reference TRBV29-1 and TRBJ1-1, the complete variable domain is SAVISQKPSRDICQRGTSLTIQCQVDSQVTMMFWYRQQPGQSLTLIATANQGSEATYESGFVIDKFPISRPNLTFSTLTVSNMSPEDSSIYLCSGTTGEGVNTEAFFGQGTRLTVV.

V and J are TRBV5-1 and TRBJ2-1; 11 bases match TRBD2. CDR3 length equals 15 residues. The V and J ends lost 7 bases and 9 bases, in that order; junction bases with no gene match: 12. Looked up from germline, CDR1 is SGHRS and CDR2 is YFSETQ. CDR3 in DNA: TGCGCCAGCGGACCGACTAGCGGGATTATCGGTGAGCAGTTCTTC. Encoded protein: CASGPTSGIIGEQFF.